These T cell receptor beta chains were read from a single sample in a study of OX40 agonist ivuxolimab in advanced cancers. Data came from immunoSEQ multiplex PCR; TCRdb stores just in-frame clones and leaves some out. This table holds about 28,000 clones, about 76% found once. Sequences were derived from CD4+ or CD8+ T cells sorted from blood, sampled in a trial of the OX40 agonist ivuxolimab. The source of these receptors is an adult with an advanced solid tumor such as melanoma, head and neck, liver or kidney cancer. CDR3s leave out the opening cysteine and the closing phenylalanine or tryptophan. D genes are given only for firm matches.

j_call	v_call	d_call	cdr3_aa
TRBJ2-2	TRBV2	TRBD2	ASSQWGGTTGELF
TRBJ2-2	TRBV15	TRBD1	ATSRGTGDTGELF
TRBJ2-7	TRBV19	.	ASRPRDGSYEQY
TRBJ2-5	TRBV25-1	TRBD1	ASSPDRGRQETQY
TRBJ1-3	TRBV19	TRBD1	ASRPTGKYSGNTIY
TRBJ2-3	TRBV7-7	.	ASSLGGLSDTQY
TRBJ2-1	TRBV11-2	.	ASSLTGRLSSYNEQF
TRBJ2-1	TRBV19	TRBD1	ASTVGTGGSEQF
TRBJ1-1	TRBV7-6	TRBD1	ASSRTSTRTGGAF
TRBJ2-7	TRBV4-2	.	ASSQDYEQY
TRBJ2-7	TRBV2	TRBD1	ASSGGQVDEQY
TRBJ2-7	TRBV5-5	.	ASSLGSGAYEQY
TRBJ2-1	TRBV11-2	TRBD2	ASSLSSGSWDEQF
TRBJ2-7	TRBV11-2	.	ASSFDPYEQY
TRBJ2-1	TRBV6-1	TRBD2	ASSEDRGLAGTYNEQF
TRBJ2-1	TRBV9	TRBD1	ASSPGGTGFRNEQF
TRBJ2-7	TRBV4-1	TRBD1	ASSQGQGSYEQY
TRBJ1-1	TRBV9	TRBD1	ASSLSTGGNTEAF
TRBJ2-7	TRBV7-9	TRBD2	ASSGHMLAGGPSSYEQY
TRBJ2-3	TRBV13	.	ASSQTGDTQY
TRBJ1-1	TRBV6-1	.	ASSSLWGRNTEAF
TRBJ1-4	TRBV4-1	TRBD1	ASSQGAGGLEDEKLF